The 5 T cell receptor beta chains reported below all come from one sample, sequenced in a study of cytomegalovirus exposure and HLA in healthy donors. The PCR ran on 60 Vbeta and 13 Jbeta primers. Measured with immunoSEQ multiplex PCR; TCRdb has only the in-frame clones, and not every one. The sample lists roughly 170,000 clones, 70% to 85% occurring once. Sequencing was carried out using PBMCs. The origin of the receptors is a woman between 25 and 40 years old in good health and CMV-seronegative.

This clone was found a few times. The chain uses TRBV5-1 and TRBJ2-7; possibly TRBD2 for D (5 bases). Deletions cut 1 base from V and 1 base from J, with 18 bases between. The CDR3 contains 17 residues. CDR1 SGHRS and CDR2 YFSETQ come from the germline V gene. The CDR3 DNA follows: TGCGCCAGCAGCTTGCGGGAAGGACTCCGGCGGTCCTACGAGCAGTACTTC. Translated: CASSLREGLRRSYEQYF.

J is TRBJ1-5 and V is TRBV7-2; no clear D gene. The V gene's germline CDR1 is SGHTA and CDR2 FQGNSA. This CDR3 is built from 13 residues. Between the trimmed V and J ends, which lost 1 base and 4 bases, there was a span of 5 bases. CDR3 region: CASSLGLNQPQHF. In nucleotides, the CDR3 is TGTGCCAGCAGCTTAGGGCTGAATCAGCCCCAGCATTTT. Based on the CDR3 plus reference TRBV7-2 and TRBJ1-5, the full variable domain is GAGVSQSPSNKVTEKGKDVELRCDPISGHTALYWYRQSLGQGLEFLIYFQGNSAPDKSGLPSDRFSAERTGGSVSTLTIQRTQQEDSAVYLCASSLGLNQPQHFGDGTRLSIL.

The DNA of the CDR3 is TGTGCCTGGAGTGTAGGGGCAGGGGATGACGAGCAGTACTTC. This sequence encodes CAWSVGAGDDEQYF. J is TRBJ2-7 and V is TRBV30; D may be TRBD1 (6 bases). Per germline, CDR1 GTSNPN and CDR2 SVGIG (reference sequence). Trimming took off 0 bases at V and 5 bases at J, with 14 bases between the two ends. The CDR3 runs to 14 residues.

The chain carries TRBV4-2 and TRBJ2-7, with 13 bases identical to TRBD2. J was trimmed by 5 bases and V by 0 bases; bases with no gene match: 19. From germline, CDR1 is LGHNA and CDR2 YNFKEQ. This CDR3 is built from 21 residues. CDR3 loop: CASSQDPARLAGGYEEDEQYF. The CDR3 nucleotides are TGTGCCAGCAGCCAAGATCCTGCTCGACTAGCGGGGGGCTACGAGGAGGACGAGCAGTACTTC.

On this clone itself: Compared with germline, one end of the junction differs, possibly owing to a read error. The J gene is TRBJ2-3, the V gene TRBV5-6; TRBD2 is a possible D gene (5 bases). The CDR3 spans 14 residues. Germline V lookup: CDR1 SGHDT, CDR2 YYEEEE. The CDR3 DNA reads TGTGCCAACAGCTTTAGCGTTGCTTCGTATACGCAGTATTTT. Protein product: CANSFSVASYTQYF.